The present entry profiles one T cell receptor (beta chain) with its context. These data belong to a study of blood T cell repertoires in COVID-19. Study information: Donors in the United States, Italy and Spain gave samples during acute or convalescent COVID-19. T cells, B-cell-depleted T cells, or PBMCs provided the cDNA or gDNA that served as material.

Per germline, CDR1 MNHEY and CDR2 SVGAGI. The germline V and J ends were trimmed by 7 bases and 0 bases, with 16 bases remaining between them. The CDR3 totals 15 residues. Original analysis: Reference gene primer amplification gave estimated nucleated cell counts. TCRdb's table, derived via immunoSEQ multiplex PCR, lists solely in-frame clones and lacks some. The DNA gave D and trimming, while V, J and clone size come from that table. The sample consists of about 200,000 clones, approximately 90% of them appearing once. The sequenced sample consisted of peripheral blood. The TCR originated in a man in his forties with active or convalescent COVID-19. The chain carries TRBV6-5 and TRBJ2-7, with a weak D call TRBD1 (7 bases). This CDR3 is CASKLAGGSSYEQYF. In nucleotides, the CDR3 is TGTGCCAGCAAACTCGCAGGGGGGAGCTCCTACGAGCAGTACTTC.